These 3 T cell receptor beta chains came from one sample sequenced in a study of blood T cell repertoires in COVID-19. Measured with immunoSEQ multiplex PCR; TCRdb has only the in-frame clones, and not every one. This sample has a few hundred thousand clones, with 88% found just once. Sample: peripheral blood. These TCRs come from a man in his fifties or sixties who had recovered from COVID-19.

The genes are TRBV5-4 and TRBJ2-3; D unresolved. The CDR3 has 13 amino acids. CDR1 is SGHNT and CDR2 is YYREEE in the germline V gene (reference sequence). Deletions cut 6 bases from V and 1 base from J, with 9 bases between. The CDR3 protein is CASNVGGTDTQYF. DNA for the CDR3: TGTGCCAGCAACGTTGGAGGCACAGATACGCAGTATTTT.

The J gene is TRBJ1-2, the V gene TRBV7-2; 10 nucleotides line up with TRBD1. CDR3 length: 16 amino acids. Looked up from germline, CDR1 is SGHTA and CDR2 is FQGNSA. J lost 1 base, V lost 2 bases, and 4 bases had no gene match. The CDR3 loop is CASSLFGQGGNYGYTF. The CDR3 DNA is TGTGCCAGCAGCTTATTCGGACAGGGGGGTAACTATGGCTACACCTTC.

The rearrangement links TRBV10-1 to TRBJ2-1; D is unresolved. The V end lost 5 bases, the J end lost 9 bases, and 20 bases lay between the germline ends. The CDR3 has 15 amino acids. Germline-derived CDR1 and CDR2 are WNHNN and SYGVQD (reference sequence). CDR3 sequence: CASSPSAGLGGEQFF. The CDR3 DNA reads TGCGCCAGCAGTCCAAGTGCAGGCCTCGGTGGTGAGCAGTTCTTC.